This T cell receptor beta chain originates from a study of Graves' ophthalmopathy and Graves' hyperthyroidism. Ophthalmopathy-affected donors exhibited moderate-to-severe activity, CAS ≥3, NOSPECS ≥4, and duration under 3 months. Clinicians diagnosed using symptoms, serum thyroxine, TRAb, thyroid ultrasound and orbital computed tomography. TCR beta CDR3 amplification used RNA transcripts. After a first-round RT-PCR with HTBI primers, a second-round multiplex PCR was run. From the multiplex PCR reads, TCRdb called clonotypes with MiXCR, one entry per CDR3 protein. The table lists 230,000 or so distinct CDR3 sequences, approximately 42% of them singletons. Study-wide results and caveats: Blood also held most thyroid clonotypes expanded above 0.001 frequency.

This CDR3 is built from 16 residues. From germline, CDR1 is SEHNR and CDR2 FQNEAQ (reference sequence). After removal of 0 bases from V and 1 base from J, the junction contained 5 bases not matched to a gene. With respect to this clonotype: Its target is unknown.

The specimen sequenced was peripheral blood. The TCR was taken from an adult man with Graves' ophthalmopathy. The chain is built from TRBV7-9 and TRBJ1-2, with 7 bases lining up with TRBD1. In DNA form, the CDR3 reads TGTGCCAGCAGCTTAGCACCACAGGGGTTTAACTATGGCTACACCTTC. Translating it yields CASSLAPQGFNYGYTF.